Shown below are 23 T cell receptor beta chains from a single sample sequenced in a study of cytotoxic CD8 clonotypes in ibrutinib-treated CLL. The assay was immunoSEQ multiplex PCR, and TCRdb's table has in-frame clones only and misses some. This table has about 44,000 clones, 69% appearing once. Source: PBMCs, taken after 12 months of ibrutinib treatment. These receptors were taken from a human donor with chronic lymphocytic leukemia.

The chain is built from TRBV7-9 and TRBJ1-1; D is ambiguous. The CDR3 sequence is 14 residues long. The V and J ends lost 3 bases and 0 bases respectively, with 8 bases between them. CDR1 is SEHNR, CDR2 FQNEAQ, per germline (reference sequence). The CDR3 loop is CASSFAGVNTEAFF. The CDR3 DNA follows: TGTGCCAGCAGCTTCGCTGGGGTGAACACTGAAGCTTTCTTT.

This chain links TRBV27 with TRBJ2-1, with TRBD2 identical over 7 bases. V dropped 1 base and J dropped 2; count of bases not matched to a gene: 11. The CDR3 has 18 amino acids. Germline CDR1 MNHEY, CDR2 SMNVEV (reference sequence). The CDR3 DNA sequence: TGTGCCAGCAGTTTATTTTTGGGGGTTGGGGGGGCCTACAATGAGCAGTTCTTC. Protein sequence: CASSLFLGVGGAYNEQFF.

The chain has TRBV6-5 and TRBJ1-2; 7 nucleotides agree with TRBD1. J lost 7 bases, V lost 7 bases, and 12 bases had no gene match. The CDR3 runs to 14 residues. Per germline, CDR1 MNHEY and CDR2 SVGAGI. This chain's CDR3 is CASTKNRGASGYTF. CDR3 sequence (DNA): TGTGCCAGCACCAAGAACAGGGGCGCTAGTGGCTACACCTTC.

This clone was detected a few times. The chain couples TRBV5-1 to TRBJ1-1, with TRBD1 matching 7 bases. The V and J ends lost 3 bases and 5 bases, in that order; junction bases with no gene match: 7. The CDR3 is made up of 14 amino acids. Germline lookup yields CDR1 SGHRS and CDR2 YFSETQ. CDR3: CASSSTGKITEAFF. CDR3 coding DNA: TGCGCCAGCAGCTCGACAGGGAAGATTACTGAAGCTTTCTTT.

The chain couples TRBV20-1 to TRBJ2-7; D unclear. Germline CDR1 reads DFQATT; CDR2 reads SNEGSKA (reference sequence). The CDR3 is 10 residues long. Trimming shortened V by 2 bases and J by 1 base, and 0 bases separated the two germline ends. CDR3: CSARSYEQYF. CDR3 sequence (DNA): TGCAGTGCTAGATCCTACGAGCAGTACTTC.

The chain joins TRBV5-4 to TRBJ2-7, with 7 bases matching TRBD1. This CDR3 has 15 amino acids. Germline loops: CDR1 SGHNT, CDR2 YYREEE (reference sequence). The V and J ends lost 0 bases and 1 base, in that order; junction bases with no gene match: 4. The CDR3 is CASSLEQGISYEQYF. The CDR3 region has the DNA TGTGCCAGCAGCTTGGAACAGGGGATATCCTACGAGCAGTACTTC.

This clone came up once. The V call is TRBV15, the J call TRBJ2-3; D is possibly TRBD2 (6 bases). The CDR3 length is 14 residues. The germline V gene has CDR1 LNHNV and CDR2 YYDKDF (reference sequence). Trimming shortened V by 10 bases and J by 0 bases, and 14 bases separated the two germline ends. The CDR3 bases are TGTGCCATCACCTCGGGGGTTAGCACAGATACGCAGTATTTT. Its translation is CAITSGVSTDTQYF.

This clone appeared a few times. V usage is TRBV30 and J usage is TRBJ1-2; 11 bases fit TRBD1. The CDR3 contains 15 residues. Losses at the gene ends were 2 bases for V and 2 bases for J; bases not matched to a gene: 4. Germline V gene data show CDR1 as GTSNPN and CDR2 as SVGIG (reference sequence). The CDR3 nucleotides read TGTGCCTGGAGTAGTGGGACAGGGGGAAACTATGGCTACACCTTC. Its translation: CAWSSGTGGNYGYTF.

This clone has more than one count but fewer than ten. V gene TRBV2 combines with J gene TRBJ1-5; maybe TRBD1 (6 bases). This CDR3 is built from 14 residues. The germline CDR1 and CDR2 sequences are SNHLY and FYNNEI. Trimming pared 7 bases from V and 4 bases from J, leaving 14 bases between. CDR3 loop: CASKGVLENQPQHF. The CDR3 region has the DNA TGTGCCAGCAAGGGGGTATTGGAGAATCAGCCCCAGCATTTT.

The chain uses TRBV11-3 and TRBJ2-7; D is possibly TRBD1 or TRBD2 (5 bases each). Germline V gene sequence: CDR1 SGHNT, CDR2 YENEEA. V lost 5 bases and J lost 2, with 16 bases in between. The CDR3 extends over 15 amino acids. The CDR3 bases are TGTGCCAGCAGCCCCCCGGGACGGGCCCCCTACGAGCAGTACTTC. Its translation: CASSPPGRAPYEQYF.

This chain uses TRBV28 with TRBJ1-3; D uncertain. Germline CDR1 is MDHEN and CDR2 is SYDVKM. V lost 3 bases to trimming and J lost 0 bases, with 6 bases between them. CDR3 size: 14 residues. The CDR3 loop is CASSLGFSGNTIYF. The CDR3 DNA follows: TGTGCCAGCAGTTTGGGGTTCTCTGGAAACACCATATATTTT.

In DNA, the CDR3 is TGTGCCAGCTCAGGGTCTAATGAAAAACTGTTTTTT. This translates into CASSGSNEKLFF. The genes are TRBV9 and TRBJ1-4; TRBD1 might be the D (5 bases). Per the germline V gene, CDR1 is SGDLS and CDR2 is YYNGEE. V was trimmed by 7 bases and J by 3 bases, leaving 7 bases between them. This CDR3 has 12 amino acids. The variable domain in full, completed from reference TRBV9 and TRBJ1-4, reads DSGVTQTPKHLITATGQRVTLRCSPRSGDLSVYWYQQSLDQGLQFLIQYYNGEERAKGNILERFSAQQFPDLHSELNLSSLELGDSALYFCASSGSNEKLFFGSGTQLSVL.

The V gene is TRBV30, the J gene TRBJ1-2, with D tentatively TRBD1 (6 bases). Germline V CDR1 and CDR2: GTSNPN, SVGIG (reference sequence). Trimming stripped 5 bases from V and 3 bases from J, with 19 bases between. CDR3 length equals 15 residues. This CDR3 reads CAWGPLTGYYYGYTF. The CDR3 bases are TGTGCCTGGGGGCCACTCACAGGGTACTACTATGGCTACACCTTC.

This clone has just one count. CDR3 sequence (DNA): TGTGCCAGTGGGCGTCCTCGCGAGCAGTACTTC. It specifies CASGRPREQYF. The chain is built from TRBV11-2 and TRBJ2-7; D not resolved. The CDR3 is made up of 11 amino acids. The V gene lost 9 bases and the J gene lost 6 bases, with 12 bases spanning the gap. Germline V gene sequence: CDR1 SGHAT, CDR2 FQNNGV.

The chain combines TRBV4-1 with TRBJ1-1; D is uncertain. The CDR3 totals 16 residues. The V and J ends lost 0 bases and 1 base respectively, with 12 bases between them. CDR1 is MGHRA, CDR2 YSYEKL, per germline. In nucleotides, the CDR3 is TGCGCCAGCAGCCAAGAGGTTAGCCGGAAGAACACTGAAGCTTTCTTT. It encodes CASSQEVSRKNTEAFF.

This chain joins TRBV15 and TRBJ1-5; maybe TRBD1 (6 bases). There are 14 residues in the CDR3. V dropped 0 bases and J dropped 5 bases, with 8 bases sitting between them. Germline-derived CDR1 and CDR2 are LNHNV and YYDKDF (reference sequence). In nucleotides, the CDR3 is TGTGCCACCAGCAGAGAGCAGGGGTATCAGCCCCAGCATTTT. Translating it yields CATSREQGYQPQHF. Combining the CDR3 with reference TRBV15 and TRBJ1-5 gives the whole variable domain DAMVIQNPRYQVTQFGKPVTLSCSQTLNHNVMYWYQQKSSQAPKLLFHYYDKDFNNEADTPDNFQSRRPNTSFCFLDIRSPGLGDTAMYLCATSREQGYQPQHFGDGTRLSIL.

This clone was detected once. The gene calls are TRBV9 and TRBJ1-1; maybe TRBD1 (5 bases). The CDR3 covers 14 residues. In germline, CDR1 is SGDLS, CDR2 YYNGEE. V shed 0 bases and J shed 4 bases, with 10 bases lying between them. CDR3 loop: CASSVGRGTTEAFF. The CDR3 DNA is TGTGCCAGCAGCGTAGGCCGGGGGACCACTGAAGCTTTCTTT.

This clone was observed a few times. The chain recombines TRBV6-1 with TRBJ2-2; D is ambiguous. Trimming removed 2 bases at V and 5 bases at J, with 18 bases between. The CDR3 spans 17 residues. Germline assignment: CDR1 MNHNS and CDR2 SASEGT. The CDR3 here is CASSEIRVGLPTGELFF. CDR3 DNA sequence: TGTGCCAGCAGTGAAATACGAGTAGGTCTTCCTACCGGGGAGCTGTTTTTT.

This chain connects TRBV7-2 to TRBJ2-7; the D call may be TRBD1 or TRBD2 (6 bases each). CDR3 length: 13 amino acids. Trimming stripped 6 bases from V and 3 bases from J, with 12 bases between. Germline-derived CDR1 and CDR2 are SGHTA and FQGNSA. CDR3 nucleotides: TGTGCCAGCAGGAGGGGGGACGGCTACGAGCAGTACTTC. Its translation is CASRRGDGYEQYF.

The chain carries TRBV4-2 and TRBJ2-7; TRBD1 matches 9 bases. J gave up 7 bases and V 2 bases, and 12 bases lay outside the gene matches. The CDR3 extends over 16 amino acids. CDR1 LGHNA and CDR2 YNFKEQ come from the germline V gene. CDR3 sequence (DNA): TGTGCCAGCAGCCAAAGGGGACAGGGTATACTGGTTGAGCAGTACTTC. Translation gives CASSQRGQGILVEQYF.

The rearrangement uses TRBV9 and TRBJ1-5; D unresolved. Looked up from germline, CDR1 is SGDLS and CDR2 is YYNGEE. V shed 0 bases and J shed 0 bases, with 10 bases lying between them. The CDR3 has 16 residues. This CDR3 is CASSVGGPNSNQPQHF. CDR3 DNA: TGTGCCAGCAGCGTAGGCGGGCCCAATAGCAATCAGCCCCAGCATTTT.

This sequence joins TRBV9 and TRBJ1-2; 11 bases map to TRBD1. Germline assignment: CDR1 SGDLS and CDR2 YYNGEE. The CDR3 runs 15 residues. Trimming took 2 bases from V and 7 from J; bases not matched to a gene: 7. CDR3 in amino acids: CASSVADRGPSGYTF. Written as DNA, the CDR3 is TGTGCCAGCAGCGTCGCGGACAGGGGGCCCTCTGGCTACACCTTC.

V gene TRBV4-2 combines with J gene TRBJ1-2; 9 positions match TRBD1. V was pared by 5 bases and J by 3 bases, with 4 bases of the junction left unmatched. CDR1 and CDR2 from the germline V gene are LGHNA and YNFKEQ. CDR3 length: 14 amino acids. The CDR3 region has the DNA TGTGCCAGCAGCTTCCGGACAGGGGACTATGGCTACACCTTC. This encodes CASSFRTGDYGYTF.